The clone carrying this TCR beta chain was detected ten times or more. The data belong to a study of early T cells in non-severe SARS-CoV-2 infection. Each CDR3 protein is one row after TCRdb ran MiXCR on the 5' RACE reads. Here the sample spans 30,000 to 40,000 distinct CDR3 sequences, 5.7% being singletons. Germline V gene lookup returns CDR1 MDHEN and CDR2 SYDVKM. The length of the CDR3 is 17 residues. V gave up 3 bases and J gave up 1 base, with 16 bases separating them. The source material was whole blood. This receptor was taken from an adult who was a healthcare worker with PCR-confirmed SARS-CoV-2 infection or an uninfected control (not recorded which). V usage is TRBV28 and J usage is TRBJ1-3; a possible D gene is TRBD1 (6 bases). CDR3 in amino acids: CASSFRGRPPSGNTIYF. The CDR3, as DNA: TGTGCCAGCAGTTTCAGGGGCCGACCCCCATCTGGAAACACCATATATTTT.